This T cell receptor (beta chain) was identified during a study of shared clonotypes between healthy human individuals. The data were produced by immunoSEQ multiplex PCR, yet TCRdb's version contains in-frame clones alone and is incomplete. The sample lists about 480,000 clones; 79% were seen once. The CDR3 runs 14 residues. Trimming took 6 bases from V and 2 from J; bases not matched to a gene: 4. Germline V gene lookup returns CDR1 ENHRY and CDR2 SYGVKD. The TCR sequence derives from a woman aged 40 to 50 in good health. Some clones in this sample may be carry-over from other donors' samples. Sequenced: PBMCs. The gene calls are TRBV10-3 and TRBJ2-3, with 8 bases that match TRBD2. Written as DNA, the CDR3 is TGTGCCATCAGGGCTAGCGGGCCCACAGATACGCAGTATTTT. As protein: CAIRASGPTDTQYF.